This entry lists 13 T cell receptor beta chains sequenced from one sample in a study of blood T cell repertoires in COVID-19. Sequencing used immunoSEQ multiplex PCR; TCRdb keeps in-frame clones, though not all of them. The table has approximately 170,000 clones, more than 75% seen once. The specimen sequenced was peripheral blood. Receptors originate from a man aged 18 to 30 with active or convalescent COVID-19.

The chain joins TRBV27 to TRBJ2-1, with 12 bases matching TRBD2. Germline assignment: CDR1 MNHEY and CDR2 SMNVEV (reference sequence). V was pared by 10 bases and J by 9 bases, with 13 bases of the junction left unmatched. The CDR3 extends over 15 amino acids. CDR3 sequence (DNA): TGTGCCACCCAGGAGACTAGCGGGAGTGATCCTGAGCAGTTCTTC. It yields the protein CATQETSGSDPEQFF.

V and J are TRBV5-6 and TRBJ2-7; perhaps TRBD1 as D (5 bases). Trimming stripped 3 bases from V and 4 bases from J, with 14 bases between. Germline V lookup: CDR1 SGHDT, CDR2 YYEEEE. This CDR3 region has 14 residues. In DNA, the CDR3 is TGTGCCAGCAGCTACCGAAGCCCAGGGTACGAGCAGTACTTC. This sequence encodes CASSYRSPGYEQYF.

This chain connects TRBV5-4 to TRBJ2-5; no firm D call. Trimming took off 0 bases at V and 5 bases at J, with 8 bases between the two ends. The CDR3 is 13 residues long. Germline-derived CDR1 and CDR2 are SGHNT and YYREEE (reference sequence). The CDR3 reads CASSLEPQETQYF. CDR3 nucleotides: TGTGCCAGCAGCTTGGAACCCCAGGAGACCCAGTACTTC.

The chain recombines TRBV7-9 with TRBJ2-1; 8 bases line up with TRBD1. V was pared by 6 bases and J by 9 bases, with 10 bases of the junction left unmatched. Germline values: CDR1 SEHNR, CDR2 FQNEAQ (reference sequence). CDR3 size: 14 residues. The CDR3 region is CASRTRDRRPEQFF. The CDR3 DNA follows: TGTGCCAGCAGGACTCGGGACAGGAGGCCTGAGCAGTTCTTC.

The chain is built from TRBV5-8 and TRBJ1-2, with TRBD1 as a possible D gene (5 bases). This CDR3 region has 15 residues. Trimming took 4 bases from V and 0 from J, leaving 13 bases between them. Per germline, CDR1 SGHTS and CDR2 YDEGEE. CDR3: CASSEQVLANYGYTF. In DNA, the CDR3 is TGTGCCAGCAGCGAACAGGTCCTAGCTAACTATGGCTACACCTTC.

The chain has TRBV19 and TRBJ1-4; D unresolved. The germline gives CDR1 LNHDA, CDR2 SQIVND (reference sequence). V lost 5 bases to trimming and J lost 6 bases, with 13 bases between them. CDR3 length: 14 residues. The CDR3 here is CASSAGSADEKLFF. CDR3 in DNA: TGTGCCAGTAGTGCCGGGAGCGCGGATGAAAAACTGTTTTTT. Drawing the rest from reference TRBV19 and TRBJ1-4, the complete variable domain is DGGITQSPKYLFRKEGQNVTLSCEQNLNHDAMYWYRQDPGQGLRLIYYSQIVNDFQKGDIAEGYSVSREKKESFPLTVTSAQKNPTAFYLCASSAGSADEKLFFGSGTQLSVL.

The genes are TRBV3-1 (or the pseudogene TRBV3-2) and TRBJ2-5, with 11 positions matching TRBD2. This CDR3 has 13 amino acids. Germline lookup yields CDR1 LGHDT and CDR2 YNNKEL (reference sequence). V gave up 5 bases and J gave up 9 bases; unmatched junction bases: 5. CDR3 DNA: TGTGCCAGCAGCGATAGCGGGAGGGGGGCCCAGTACTTC. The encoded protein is CASSDSGRGAQYF.

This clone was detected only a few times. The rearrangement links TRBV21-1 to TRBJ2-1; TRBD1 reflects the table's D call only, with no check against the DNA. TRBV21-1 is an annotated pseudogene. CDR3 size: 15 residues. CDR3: CASTSLTRQGREQFF. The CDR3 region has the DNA TGTGCCAGCACCTCATTAACCCGACAGGGACGAGAGCAGTTCTTC.

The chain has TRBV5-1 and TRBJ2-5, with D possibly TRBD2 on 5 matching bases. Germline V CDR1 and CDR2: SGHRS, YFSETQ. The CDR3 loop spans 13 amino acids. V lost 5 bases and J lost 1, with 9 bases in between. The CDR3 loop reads CASRGAVQETQYF. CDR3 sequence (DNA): TGCGCCAGCAGGGGAGCGGTCCAAGAGACCCAGTACTTC.

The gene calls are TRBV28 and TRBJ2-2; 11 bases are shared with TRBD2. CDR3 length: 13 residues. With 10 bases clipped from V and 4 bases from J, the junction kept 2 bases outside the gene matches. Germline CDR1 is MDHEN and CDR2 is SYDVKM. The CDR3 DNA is TGTGCCATCGGGACTAGCGGCACCGGGGAGCTGTTTTTT. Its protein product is CAIGTSGTGELFF.

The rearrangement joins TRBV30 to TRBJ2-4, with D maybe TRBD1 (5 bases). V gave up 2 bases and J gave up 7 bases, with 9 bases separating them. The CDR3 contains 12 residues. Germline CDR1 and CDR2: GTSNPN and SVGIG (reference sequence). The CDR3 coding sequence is TGTGCCTGGAGTCAGGGAAGGAACATTCAGTACTTC. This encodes CAWSQGRNIQYF.

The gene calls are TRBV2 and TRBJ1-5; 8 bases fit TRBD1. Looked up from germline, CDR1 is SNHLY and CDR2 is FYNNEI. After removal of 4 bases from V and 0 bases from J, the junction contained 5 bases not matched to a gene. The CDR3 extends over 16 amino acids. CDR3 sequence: CASSGAGGFSNQPQHF. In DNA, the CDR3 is TGTGCCAGCAGTGGGGCAGGGGGCTTTAGCAATCAGCCCCAGCATTTT.

In DNA, the CDR3 is TGTGCCAGCAGTTGGTACAGGGGCAGTTACACCGGGGAGCTGTTTTTT. Translated, it gives CASSWYRGSYTGELFF. This rearrangement joins TRBV27 to TRBJ2-2; 7 bases line up with TRBD1. The V gene end was trimmed by 4 bases and the J gene end by 3 bases; junction bases not matched to a gene: 8. The length of the CDR3 is 16 residues. Germline CDR1 MNHEY, CDR2 SMNVEV (reference sequence).